This T cell receptor (beta chain) was obtained from a study of blood T cell repertoires in COVID-19. Clones were read by immunoSEQ multiplex PCR, and TCRdb kept only the in-frame ones, dropping some. The sample contains about 200,000 clones, 70% to 90% of which appear only once. Symptom resolution, clearance, or two negative PCRs marked the recovered donors of Cohort 3. This clonotype originated in a woman aged 18-30 years who had recovered from COVID-19. The sequencing input was PBMCs or T cells enriched from blood (not recorded which).

CDR3 loop: CASIFRSVAFF. For the CDR3, the DNA is TGTGCCAGCATCTTCCGGTCTGTGGCTTTCTTT. The rearrangement uses TRBV2 and TRBJ1-1, with unresolved D. The germline V gene has CDR1 SNHLY and CDR2 FYNNEI. V was shortened by 7 bases and J by 11 bases, with 14 bases between the two germline ends. The CDR3 covers 11 residues.